What follows are 7 T cell receptor beta chains derived from one specimen sequenced in a study of T cells in tumors after PD-1 blockade (dated by TCRdb to the late 2010s). Library prep was done by the immunoSEQ multiplex PCR assay. TCRdb obtained this table from immuneACCESS and retained in-frame rearrangements with V and J assigned. These tables miss some clones; where compared with another copy, unresolved V genes account for less than half of the shortfall, and the remainder is unexplained. This sample lists around 13,000 clones; 63% were detected once. The leading ten clones occupy over 25% of the sample. Per the publication, the time point label means: before anti-PD-1 therapy. Here the sequenced sample was tumor tissue, taken before anti-PD-1 treatment. Every receptor here comes from a human donor with cutaneous squamous cell carcinoma.

The chain links TRBV10-3 to TRBJ2-2, with 10 bases that match TRBD1. The trim removed 5 bases at V and 3 bases at J, leaving 6 bases unmatched. The CDR3 consists of 16 residues. Germline V gene data show CDR1 as ENHRY and CDR2 as SYGVKD. The CDR3: CAISKKDRGDTGELFF. CDR3 in DNA: TGTGCCATCAGTAAGAAGGACAGGGGGGACACCGGGGAGCTGTTTTTT.

The genes are TRBV5-1 and TRBJ2-2; 8 nucleotides match TRBD1. Germline V gene lookup returns CDR1 SGHRS and CDR2 YFSETQ. V lost 5 bases and J lost 0; bases outside the gene matches: 6. The CDR3 sequence is 16 residues long. The CDR3 protein is CASRHGQGPNTGELFF. DNA for the CDR3: TGCGCCAGCAGACACGGACAGGGACCGAACACCGGGGAGCTGTTTTTT. Based on the CDR3 plus reference TRBV5-1 and TRBJ2-2, the full variable domain is KAGVTQTPRYLIKTRGQQVTLSCSPISGHRSVSWYQQTPGQGLQFLFEYFSETQRNKGNFPGRFSGRQFSNSRSEMNVSTLELGDSALYLCASRHGQGPNTGELFFGEGSRLTVL.

V is TRBV12-3 or TRBV12-4 and J is TRBJ1-4; D not certain. The CDR3 extends over 11 amino acids. V lost 3 bases and J 7 bases, leaving 3 bases between the germline ends. The CDR3 sequence is CASSFREKLFF. The CDR3 DNA follows: TGTGCCAGCAGTTTTCGTGAAAAACTGTTTTTT.

The chain couples TRBV5-1 to TRBJ2-7, with a tentative D call TRBD2 (6 bases). Trimming left V 1 base short and J 6 bases short, with 20 bases between. Per the germline V gene, CDR1 is SGHRS and CDR2 is YFSETQ. The CDR3 contains 16 residues. This CDR3 reads CASSLTTFREYGEQYF. The CDR3 DNA follows: TGCGCCAGCAGCTTGACCACATTTCGGGAGTATGGCGAGCAGTACTTC.

V usage is TRBV28 and J usage is TRBJ1-6; D uncertain. The V gene lost 3 bases and the J gene lost 2 bases, with 5 bases spanning the gap. Looked up from germline, CDR1 is MDHEN and CDR2 is SYDVKM. The CDR3 sequence is 14 residues long. The CDR3 sequence is CASSFETYNSPLHF. The CDR3 region has the DNA TGTGCCAGCAGTTTTGAGACCTATAATTCACCCCTCCACTTT.

This clone was found a few times. The rearrangement joins TRBV7-2 to TRBJ1-1; D is ambiguous. The CDR3 sequence is 13 residues long. Trimming took 3 bases from V and 4 from J, leaving 9 bases between them. Germline V gene lookup returns CDR1 SGHTA and CDR2 FQGNSA. The CDR3 reads CASSFDRATEAFF. CDR3 nucleotides: TGTGCCAGCAGCTTTGACCGAGCCACTGAAGCTTTCTTT. Full variable domain (remainder filled in from reference TRBV7-2 and TRBJ1-1): GAGVSQSPSNKVTEKGKDVELRCDPISGHTALYWYRQSLGQGLEFLIYFQGNSAPDKSGLPSDRFSAERTGGSVSTLTIQRTQQEDSAVYLCASSFDRATEAFFGQGTRLTVV.

V is TRBV7-9 and J is TRBJ2-7; a weak D match, TRBD2 (5 bases). CDR1 is SEHNR, CDR2 FQNEAQ, per germline (reference sequence). The CDR3 length is 15 residues. Trimming removed 5 bases from V and 3 bases from J, with 17 bases in between. The CDR3, as DNA: TGTGCCAGCAGCCGGCCCGGGGTAGGAAACTACGAGCAGTACTTC. Translation gives CASSRPGVGNYEQYF.